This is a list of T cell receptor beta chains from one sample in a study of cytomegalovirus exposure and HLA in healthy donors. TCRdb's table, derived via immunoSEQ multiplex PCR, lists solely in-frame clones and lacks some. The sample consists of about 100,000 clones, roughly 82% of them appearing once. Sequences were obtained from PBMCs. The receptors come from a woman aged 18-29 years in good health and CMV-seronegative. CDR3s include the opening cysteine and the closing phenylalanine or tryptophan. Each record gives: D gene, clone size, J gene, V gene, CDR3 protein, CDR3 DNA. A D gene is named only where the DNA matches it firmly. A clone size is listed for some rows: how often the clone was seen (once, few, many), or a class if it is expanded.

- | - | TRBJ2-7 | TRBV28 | CASTEDSVPYEQYF | TGTGCCAGCACGGAGGACAGCGTCCCCTACGAGCAGTACTTC
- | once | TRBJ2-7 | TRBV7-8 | CASSASRRGTLLTDEQYF | TGTGCCAGCAGCGCTTCCCGCCGCGGGACCCTTCTAACGGACGAGCAGTACTTC
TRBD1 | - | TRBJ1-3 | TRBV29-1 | CSAPASGGFLF | TGCAGCGCCCCGGCTTCAGGGGGCTTTCTTTTT
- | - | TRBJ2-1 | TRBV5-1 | CASSGIGGRGPLDEQFF | TGCGCCAGCAGCGGGATAGGGGGGAGGGGCCCTCTGGATGAGCAGTTCTTC
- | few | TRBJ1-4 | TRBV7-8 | CASSPRRTGEKLFF | TGTGCCAGCAGCCCGAGGCGGACGGGGGAAAAACTGTTTTTT
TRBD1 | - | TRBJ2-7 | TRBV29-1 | CSVAGDSYYEQYF | TGCAGCGTCGCCGGGGACAGTTACTACGAGCAGTACTTC
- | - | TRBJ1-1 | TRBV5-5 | CASSSDSSFSPEAFF | TGTGCCAGCAGCTCGGACAGCTCCTTCTCCCCTGAAGCTTTCTTT
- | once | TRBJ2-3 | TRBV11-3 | CASSSDTSTDTQYF | TGTGCCAGCAGCTCGGACACATCCACAGATACGCAGTATTTT
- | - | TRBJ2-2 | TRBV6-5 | CASSYSTGGAGELFF | TGTGCCAGCAGTTACTCGACTGGCGGGGCCGGGGAGCTGTTTTTT
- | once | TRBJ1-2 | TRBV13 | CASSSRDRQFYYGYTF | TGTGCCAGCAGCTCCCGAGACAGGCAATTTTACTATGGCTACACCTTC
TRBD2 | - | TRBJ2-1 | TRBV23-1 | CASSLNSGGLVGEQFF | TGCGCCAGCAGTCTTAACTCGGGAGGGCTAGTGGGTGAGCAGTTCTTC
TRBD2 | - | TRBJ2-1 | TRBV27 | CASSEGTSGYNEQFF | TGTGCCAGCAGCGAAGGTACTAGCGGTTACAATGAGCAGTTCTTC
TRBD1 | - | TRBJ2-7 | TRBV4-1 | CASSQGQGTYEQYF | TGCGCCAGCAGCCAAGGACAGGGAACCTACGAGCAGTACTTC
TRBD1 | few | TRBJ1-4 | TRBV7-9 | CASSFGQGTNEKLFF | TGTGCCAGCAGCTTTGGACAGGGCACTAATGAAAAACTGTTTTTT
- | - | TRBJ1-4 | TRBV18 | CASSPEYGGGNEKLFF | TGTGCCAGCTCACCGGAGTACGGGGGAGGGAATGAAAAACTGTTTTTT
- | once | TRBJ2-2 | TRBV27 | CASSFNAPNTGELFF | TGTGCCAGCAGTTTTAATGCGCCGAACACCGGGGAGCTGTTTTTT
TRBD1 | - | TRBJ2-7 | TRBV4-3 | CASSQDLDREQYF | TGCGCCAGCAGCCAAGACCTGGACAGGGAGCAGTACTTC
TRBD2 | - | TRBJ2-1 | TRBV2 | CASHSGGSYNEQFF | TGTGCCAGTCATAGCGGGGGGTCCTACAATGAGCAGTTCTTC
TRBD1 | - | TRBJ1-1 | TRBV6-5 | CASNRRQGDTEAFF | TGTGCCAGCAATCGACGACAGGGAGACACTGAAGCTTTCTTT
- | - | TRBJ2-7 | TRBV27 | CASSPGQSYEQYF | TGTGCCAGCAGTCCCGGACAGAGCTACGAGCAGTACTTC
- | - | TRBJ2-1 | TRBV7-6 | CASRAAEAYNEQFF | TGTGCCAGCAGGGCAGCGGAGGCGTACAATGAGCAGTTCTTC
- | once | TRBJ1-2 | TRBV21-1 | CASSKELNPLGYGYTF | TGTGCCAGCAGCAAAGAGTTGAATCCCCTAGGCTATGGCTACACCTTC
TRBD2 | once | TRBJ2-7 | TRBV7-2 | CASSLGGGGPVYEQYF | TGTGCCAGCAGCTTAGGCGGCGGGGGGCCGGTATACGAGCAGTACTTC
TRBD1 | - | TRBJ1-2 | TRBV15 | CATSRGTGPISNGYTF | TGTGCCACCAGCAGGGGGACAGGGCCCATTTCTAATGGCTACACCTTC
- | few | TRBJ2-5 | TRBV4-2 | CASSQAGGTGWEETQYF | TGTGCCAGCAGCCAAGCGGGGGGTACAGGGTGGGAAGAGACCCAGTACTTC
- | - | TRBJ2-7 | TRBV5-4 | CASSSTGKNAYEQYF | TGTGCCAGCAGCTCCACAGGGAAAAACGCCTACGAGCAGTACTTC
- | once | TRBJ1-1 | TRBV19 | CASSMISGEAFF | TGTGCCAGTAGTATGATTTCAGGAGAAGCTTTCTTT
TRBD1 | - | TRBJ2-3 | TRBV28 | CASSLRTGEGDTQYF | TGTGCCAGCAGTTTAAGGACAGGGGAAGGCGATACGCAGTATTTT
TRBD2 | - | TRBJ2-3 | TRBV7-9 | CASSLAGLAGGLADTQYF | TGTGCCAGCAGCTTAGCGGGACTAGCGGGGGGCCTGGCAGATACGCAGTATTTT
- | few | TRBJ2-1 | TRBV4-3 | CASSQALGLTDEQFF | TGCGCCAGCAGCCAAGCACTAGGTCTTACAGATGAGCAGTTCTTC
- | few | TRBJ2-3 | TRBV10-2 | CASRDGLSKGVTQYF | TGCGCCAGCAGGGACGGACTTTCTAAGGGGGTTACGCAGTATTTT
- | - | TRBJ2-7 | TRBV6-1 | CASSEDPGPYEQYF | TGTGCCAGCAGTGAAGATCCAGGGCCCTACGAGCAGTACTTC
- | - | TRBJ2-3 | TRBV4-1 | CASSQDRAGITDTQYF | TGCGCCAGCAGCCAAGATCGGGCGGGGATCACAGATACGCAGTATTTT
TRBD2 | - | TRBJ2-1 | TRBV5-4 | CASSIRGEREQFF | TGTGCCAGCAGCATCCGGGGGGAGCGGGAGCAGTTCTTC
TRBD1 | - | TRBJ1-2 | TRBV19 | CASSTSLGGVGYTF | TGTGCCAGTAGTACGTCTTTAGGGGGCGTTGGCTACACCTTC
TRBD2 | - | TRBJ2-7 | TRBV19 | CARRSGRANEQYF | TGTGCCAGGAGAAGCGGGAGGGCTAACGAGCAGTACTTC
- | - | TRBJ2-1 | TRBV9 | CASSVATRDFQNEQFF | TGTGCCAGCAGCGTAGCTACTCGGGACTTCCAAAATGAGCAGTTCTTC
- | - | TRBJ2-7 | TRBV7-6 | CATSARSGPAEQYF | TGTGCCACCTCAGCCCGGAGCGGGCCCGCCGAGCAGTACTTC
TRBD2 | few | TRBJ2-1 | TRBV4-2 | CASSPEAGAGYNEQFF | TGTGCCAGCAGCCCAGAAGCGGGAGCCGGTTACAATGAGCAGTTCTTC
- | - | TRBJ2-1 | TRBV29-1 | CSVSRRDNPPNEQFF | TGCAGCGTTAGTAGACGGGACAATCCCCCCAATGAGCAGTTCTTC
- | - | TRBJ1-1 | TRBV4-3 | CASSQFVGAHTEAFF | TGCGCCAGCAGCCAATTTGTAGGGGCTCACACTGAAGCTTTCTTT